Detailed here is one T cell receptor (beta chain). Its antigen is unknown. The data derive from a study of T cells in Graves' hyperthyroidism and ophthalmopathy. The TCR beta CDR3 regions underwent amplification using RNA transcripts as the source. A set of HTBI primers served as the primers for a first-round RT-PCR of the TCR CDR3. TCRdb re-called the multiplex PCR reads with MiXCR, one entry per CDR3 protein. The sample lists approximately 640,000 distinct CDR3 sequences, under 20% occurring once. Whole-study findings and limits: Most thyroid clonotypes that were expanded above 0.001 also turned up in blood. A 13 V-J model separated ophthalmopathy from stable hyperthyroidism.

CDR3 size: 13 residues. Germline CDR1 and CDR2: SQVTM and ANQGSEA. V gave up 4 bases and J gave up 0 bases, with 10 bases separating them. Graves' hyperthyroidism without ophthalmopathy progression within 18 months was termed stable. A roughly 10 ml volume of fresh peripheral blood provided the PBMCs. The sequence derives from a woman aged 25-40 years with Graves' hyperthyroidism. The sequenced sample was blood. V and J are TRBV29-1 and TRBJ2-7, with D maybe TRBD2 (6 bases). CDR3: CSVARDSSYEQYF. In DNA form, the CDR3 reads TGCAGCGTTGCCCGGGACTCCTCCTACGAGCAGTACTTC.